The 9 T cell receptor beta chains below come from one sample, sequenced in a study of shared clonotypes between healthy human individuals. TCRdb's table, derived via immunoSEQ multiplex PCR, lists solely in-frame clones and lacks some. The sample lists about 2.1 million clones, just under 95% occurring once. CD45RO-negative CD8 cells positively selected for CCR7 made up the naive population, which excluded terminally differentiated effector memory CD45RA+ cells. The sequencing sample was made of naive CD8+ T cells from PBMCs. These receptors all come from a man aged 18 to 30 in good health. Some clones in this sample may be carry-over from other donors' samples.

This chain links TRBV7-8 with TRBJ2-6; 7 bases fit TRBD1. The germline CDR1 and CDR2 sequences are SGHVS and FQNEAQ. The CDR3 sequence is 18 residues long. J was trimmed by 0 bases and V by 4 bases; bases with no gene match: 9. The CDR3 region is CASSSPGQLYSGANVLTF. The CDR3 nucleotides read TGTGCCAGCAGCTCGCCGGGACAGCTATACTCTGGGGCCAACGTCCTGACTTTC.

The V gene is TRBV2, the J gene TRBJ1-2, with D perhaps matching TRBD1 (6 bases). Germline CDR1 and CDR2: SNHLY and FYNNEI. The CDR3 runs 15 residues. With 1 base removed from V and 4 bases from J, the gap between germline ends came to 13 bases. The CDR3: CASSEDRQVTYGYTF. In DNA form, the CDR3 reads TGTGCCAGCAGTGAAGATAGACAGGTGACCTATGGCTACACCTTC.

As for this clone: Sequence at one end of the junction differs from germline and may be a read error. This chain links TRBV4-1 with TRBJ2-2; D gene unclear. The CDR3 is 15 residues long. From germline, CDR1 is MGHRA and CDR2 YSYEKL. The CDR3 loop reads CASNQGPLGTGELFF. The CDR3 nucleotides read TGCGCCAGCAACCAAGGACCCCTCGGCACCGGGGAGCTGTTTTTT.

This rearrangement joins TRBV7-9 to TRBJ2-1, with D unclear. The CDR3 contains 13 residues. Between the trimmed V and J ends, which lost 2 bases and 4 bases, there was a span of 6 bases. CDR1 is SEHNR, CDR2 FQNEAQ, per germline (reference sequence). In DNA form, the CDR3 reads TGTGCCAGCAGCTTAATTCCTTACAATGAGCAGTTCTTC. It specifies CASSLIPYNEQFF.

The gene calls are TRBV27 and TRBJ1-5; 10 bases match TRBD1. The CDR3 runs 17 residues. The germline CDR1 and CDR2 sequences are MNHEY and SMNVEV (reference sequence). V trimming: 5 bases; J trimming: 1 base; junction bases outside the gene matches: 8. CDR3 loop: CASSPRQGARSNQPQHF. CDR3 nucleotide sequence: TGTGCCAGCAGTCCCAGACAGGGGGCTAGGAGCAATCAGCCCCAGCATTTT.

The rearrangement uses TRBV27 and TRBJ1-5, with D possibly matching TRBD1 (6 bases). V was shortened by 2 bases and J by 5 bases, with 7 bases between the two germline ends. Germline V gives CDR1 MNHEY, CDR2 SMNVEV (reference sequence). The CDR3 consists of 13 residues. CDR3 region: CASSLTGYQPQHF. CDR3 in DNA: TGTGCCAGCAGTTTAACAGGGTATCAGCCCCAGCATTTT.

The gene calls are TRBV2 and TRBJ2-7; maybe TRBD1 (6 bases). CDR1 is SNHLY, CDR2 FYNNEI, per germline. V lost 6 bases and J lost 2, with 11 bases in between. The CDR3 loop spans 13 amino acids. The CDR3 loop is CASRETGAYEQYF. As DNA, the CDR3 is TGTGCCAGCAGAGAGACAGGTGCCTACGAGCAGTACTTC. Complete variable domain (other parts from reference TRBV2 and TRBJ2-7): EPEVTQTPSHQVTQMGQEVILRCVPISNHLYFYWYRQILGQKVEFLVSFYNNEISEKSEIFDDQFSVERPDGSNFTLKIRSTKLEDSAMYFCASRETGAYEQYFGPGTRLTVT.

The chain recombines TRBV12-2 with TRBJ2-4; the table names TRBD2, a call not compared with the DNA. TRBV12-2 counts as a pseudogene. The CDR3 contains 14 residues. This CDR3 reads CASRLILAKNIQYF. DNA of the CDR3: TGTGCAAGTCGCTTAATACTAGCCAAAAACATTCAGTACTTC.

CDR3 amino acids: CASSLGLDREQPQHF. The CDR3 coding sequence is TGTGCCAGCAGCTTAGGCCTGGACAGGGAACAGCCCCAGCATTTT. The genes are TRBV11-2 and TRBJ1-5; 8 positions match TRBD1. V trimming: 1 base; J trimming: 7 bases; junction bases outside the gene matches: 6. This CDR3 is built from 15 residues. Germline CDR1 SGHAT, CDR2 FQNNGV.